The 9 T cell receptor beta chains in this list originate from one sample, sequenced in a study of blood T cell repertoires in COVID-19. Assay used: immunoSEQ multiplex PCR; TCRdb lists only in-frame clones, some missing. The data show approximately 270,000 clones, around 88% seen once. The sequencing sample was made of peripheral blood. The receptor set was obtained from a young woman with COVID-19, enrolled during active disease.

This chain connects TRBV7-8 to TRBJ2-7, with TRBD1 identical over 9 bases. The CDR3 is 20 amino acids. V lost 1 base and J lost 2; bases outside the gene matches: 18. CDR1 and CDR2 from the germline V gene are SGHVS and FQNEAQ. CDR3: CASSLDLGGGQGIPPYEQYF. The CDR3 DNA reads as TGTGCCAGCAGCTTAGACTTAGGGGGTGGACAGGGGATTCCCCCCTACGAGCAGTACTTC.

In its sample, this clone was seen once. The chain employs TRBV5-6 and TRBJ1-6; 10 positions match TRBD1. Trimming cost V 0 bases and J 4 bases; bases outside gene matches: 4. Germline V CDR1 and CDR2: SGHDT, YYEEEE. The CDR3 spans 17 residues. DNA of the CDR3: TGTGCCAGCAGCTTGGGACAGGGGGCTTGGTATAATTCACCCCTCCACTTT. It yields the protein CASSLGQGAWYNSPLHF.

The chain joins TRBV7-9 to TRBJ1-2; D is ambiguous. The V gene lost 1 base and the J gene lost 4 bases, with 4 bases spanning the gap. This CDR3 is built from 12 residues. CDR1 and CDR2 from the germline V gene are SEHNR and FQNEAQ (reference sequence). The CDR3 coding sequence is TGTGCCAGCAGCTTAGGTCGCTATGGCTACACCTTC. This codes for CASSLGRYGYTF.

The V and J genes are TRBV6-1 and TRBJ2-5; 8 nucleotides line up with TRBD1. The CDR3 is 15 amino acids. Germline V gene sequence: CDR1 MNHNS, CDR2 SASEGT. Unmatched junction bases numbered 5, after V lost 3 bases and J lost 2 bases. The CDR3 is CASSDLGTGQETQYF. The CDR3 DNA sequence: TGTGCCAGCAGTGATCTTGGGACAGGTCAAGAGACCCAGTACTTC.

The table lists this clone with a count of one. V is TRBV6-5 and J is TRBJ2-4; D is possibly TRBD1 (5 bases). Trimming left V 4 bases short and J 5 bases short, with 15 bases between. This CDR3 has 15 amino acids. CDR1 is MNHEY and CDR2 is SVGAGI in the germline V gene. CDR3 DNA sequence: TGTGCCAGCAGTTTTGCCACAGGAAGCCAAAACATTCAGTACTTC. Amino acids: CASSFATGSQNIQYF.

The V call is TRBV4-1, the J call TRBJ1-4; 11 positions match TRBD1. Germline lookup yields CDR1 MGHRA and CDR2 YSYEKL. Trimming took 1 base from V and 7 from J; bases not matched to a gene: 2. The CDR3 covers 15 residues. For the CDR3, the DNA is TGCGCCAGCAGCCAAGTCGGGACAGGGGGTGAAAAACTGTTTTTT. This codes for CASSQVGTGGEKLFF.

The chain carries TRBV7-8 and TRBJ2-1; a possible D gene is TRBD2 (5 bases). V lost 2 bases, J lost 3 bases, and 8 bases lay in between. Germline V lookup: CDR1 SGHVS, CDR2 FQNEAQ. This CDR3 comprises 14 residues. The CDR3 reads CASSLRGRYNEQFF. CDR3 in DNA: TGTGCCAGCAGCTTAAGAGGGCGCTACAATGAGCAGTTCTTC.

This chain links TRBV5-1 with TRBJ2-7, with a tentative D call TRBD2 (6 bases). The germline V gene encodes CDR1 SGHRS and CDR2 YFSETQ. Trimming took 0 bases from V and 4 from J, leaving 14 bases between them. CDR3 length: 15 residues. The CDR3 DNA is TGCGCCAGCAGCTTGGGCCCCCGGGGAGGATACGAGCAGTACTTC. Its translation: CASSLGPRGGYEQYF. The entire variable domain, with the rest obtained from reference TRBV5-1 and TRBJ2-7, is as follows: KAGVTQTPRYLIKTRGQQVTLSCSPISGHRSVSWYQQTPGQGLQFLFEYFSETQRNKGNFPGRFSGRQFSNSRSEMNVSTLELGDSALYLCASSLGPRGGYEQYFGPGTRLTVT.

The gene calls are TRBV2 and TRBJ1-4; TRBD1 aligns across 7 bases. J was trimmed by 7 bases and V by 0 bases; bases with no gene match: 2. Germline V gene lookup returns CDR1 SNHLY and CDR2 FYNNEI. The CDR3 length is 14 residues. In nucleotides, the CDR3 is TGTGCCAGCAGTGAAGCCCGGGACAGTGAAAAACTGTTTTTT. Protein sequence: CASSEARDSEKLFF.